Sequencing of this TCR beta chain was carried out in a study of OX40 agonist ivuxolimab in advanced cancers. Regarding the research as a whole: The costimulatory receptor OX40 (CD134) was targeted by ivuxolimab, a fully human IgG2 agonistic monoclonal antibody. Intravenous ivuxolimab was administered to patients every 2 weeks at six dose levels: 0.01, 0.1, 0.3, 1.5, 3 and 10 mg/kg. Of the roughly 50 dose-escalation patients, hepatocellular carcinoma was present in some 19, melanoma in around 15, renal cell carcinoma in 9 and head and neck cancer in 9. In the dose-escalation cohort, 65% to 90% of patients were male, and the mean age was approximately 55 years, with a range of 23 to 79. Prior anti-PD-1, anti-PD-L1 or anti-CTLA-4 therapy was permitted, and roughly two fifths of dose-escalation patients had received checkpoint inhibitors. Partial responses occurred in three dose-escalation patients: two with cutaneous melanoma and one with hepatocellular carcinoma. The purpose of peripheral TCRbeta sequencing was to test whether ivuxolimab changed TCR sequence diversity and led to clonal T-cell expansion. The paper reports the monotherapy dose-escalation portion (N ≈ 52 patients) of the phase I ivuxolimab trial.

For this clone: Its recognized antigen is unknown. Per-base qualities were not stored, and no clone one base away is much larger.

Patients with a history of autoimmune disease or receiving systemic immunosuppression were excluded from the trial. Peripheral blood for TCR sequencing was collected from all dose cohorts at baseline, on cycle 4 day 1, and on cycle 7 day 1. Samples were obtained from an open-label, multicenter, first-in-human phase I dose-escalation trial of ivuxolimab. Adults with locally advanced or metastatic head and neck squamous cell, hepatocellular, melanoma or renal cell carcinoma were enrolled in the trial. CD4+ and CD8+ T cells were sorted separately from peripheral blood before TCR sequencing. Here is what the overall study found, with its caveats: At doses of 0.1 to 3.0 mg/kg, clonal expansion of both CD4+ and CD8+ blood T cells was observed from baseline to week 6. After ivuxolimab, CD8+ T cells had more expanded clones than CD4+ T cells on average. Low levels of normalized T-cell clonal expansion were also seen in some nonresponding patients. In the 0.1-3.0 mg/kg groups, partial responders had among the lowest normalized peripheral clonal expansion, particularly in CD8+ T cells. Antigen specificity was not determined for the clonally expanded peripheral T cells.

Genomic DNA was extracted from sorted cells for sequencing of the TCRbeta CDR3 region. The immunoSEQ Assay was used to sequence the TCRbeta CDR3 regions. TCRdb obtained this table from immuneACCESS and retained in-frame rearrangements with V and J assigned. These tables miss some clones; where compared with another copy, unresolved V genes account for less than half of the shortfall, and the remainder is unexplained. This sample has 46,000 or so clones in its table, and roughly 90% of those were observed once. The top ten constitute 10% to 15% of the sample. The sample was CD4+ or CD8+ T cells sorted from blood, taken in a trial of the OX40 agonist ivuxolimab. This TCR was recovered from an adult with an advanced solid tumor such as melanoma, head and neck, liver or kidney cancer.

In nucleotide form, the sequence is TGTGCCAGCAGCCCCCCAAGCGACAGGACTAGCACAGATACGCAGTATTTT. It specifies CASSPPSDRTSTDTQYF. In this chain, TRBV7-9 is recombined with TRBJ2-3; 6 matching bases give a weak D call of TRBD1. At the junction V is shortened by 5 bases and J by 0 bases, with 18 bases in between. From the germline V gene (reference sequence), CDR1 is SEHNR and CDR2 is FQNEAQ. Counted from cysteine to phenylalanine, this CDR3 has 17 amino acids. CDR3 DNA only is kept here, 51 bases in frame from base 1.